What follows are 14 T cell receptor beta chains derived from one specimen sequenced in a study of human T cells and chemical hapten exposure. TCRdb fed the RACE reads into MiXCR, producing one record per CDR3 protein. The sample holds some 81,000 distinct CDR3 sequences, 8.5% to 9.5% seen once. Stated time point: healthy volunteer bleed at 6 weeks. It was unfractionated whole blood from which total RNA was extracted. Sequencing was performed on whole blood. The source of these receptors is a female donor in good health. Some clones in this sample may be carry-over from other donors' samples.

This clonotype was counted ten times or more. V and J are TRBV2 and TRBJ1-6; TRBD1 aligns across 9 bases. This CDR3 comprises 15 residues. The germline CDR1 and CDR2 sequences are SNHLY and FYNNEI. With 4 bases clipped from V and 6 bases from J, the junction kept 4 bases outside the gene matches. This chain's CDR3 is CASSVLGQGNSPLHF. The CDR3 bases are TGTGCCAGCAGTGTGCTGGGACAGGGTAATTCACCCCTCCACTTT.

This clonotype showed up many times. The chain combines TRBV4-2 with TRBJ1-5; TRBD1 matches at 9 bases. The V gene's germline CDR1 is LGHNA and CDR2 YNFKEQ. V lost 0 bases, J lost 2 bases, and 8 bases stayed unmatched. This CDR3 has 18 residues. CDR3 loop: CASSQEVQGAGGNQPQHF. CDR3 nucleotides: TGTGCCAGCAGCCAAGAGGTACAGGGGGCGGGAGGCAATCAGCCCCAGCATTTT.

Worth noting for this clonotype: This may come from a read error, since a much larger clone is one base off. The chain combines TRBV6-6 with TRBJ1-5; 7 bases line up with TRBD1. Trimming removed 10 bases from V and 4 bases from J; junction bases left unmatched: 10. The CDR3 sequence is 14 residues long. Per the germline V gene, CDR1 is MNHNY and CDR2 is SVGAGI (reference sequence). CDR3 DNA: TGTGCCACCCGAGGACAGGTGTGTAATCAGCCCCAGCATTTT. Residues: CATRGQVCNQPQHF.

The chain employs TRBV4-2 and TRBJ1-1; D uncertain. The CDR3 length is 13 residues. Germline V gives CDR1 LGHNA, CDR2 YNFKEQ. Trimming took off 4 bases at V and 4 bases at J, with 10 bases between the two ends. The CDR3, as DNA: TGTGCCAGCAGCCTTACGGCGGCCACTGAAGCTTTCTTT. It codes for CASSLTAATEAFF.

This clonotype was detected many times. The chain combines TRBV6-5 with TRBJ2-7, with 7 bases matching TRBD2. The ends lost 5 bases at V and 3 bases at J; junction bases unmatched: 4. Germline assignment: CDR1 MNHEY and CDR2 SVGAGI. The CDR3 contains 13 residues. The CDR3 bases are TGTGCCAGCAGTCACCGGGAGGACTACGAGCAGTACTTC. Translated: CASSHREDYEQYF.

The chain uses TRBV7-2 and TRBJ2-2; unclear D gene. This CDR3 contains 16 residues. V shed 6 bases and J shed 6 bases, with 20 bases lying between them. The germline V gene encodes CDR1 SGHTA and CDR2 FQGNSA. The CDR3 sequence is CASRPATVSVSGELFF. Here the CDR3 DNA reads TGTGCCAGCAGACCAGCTACGGTGAGCGTTTCCGGGGAGCTGTTTTTT.

This clonotype was recorded at least ten times. The chain uses TRBV15 and TRBJ1-5; D is unclear. There are 13 residues in the CDR3. V gave up 4 bases and J gave up 2 bases, with 6 bases separating them. CDR1 is LNHNV and CDR2 is YYDKDF in the germline V gene (reference sequence). The CDR3 spells CATSIMGNQPQHF. Here the CDR3 DNA reads TGTGCCACCAGCATCATGGGCAATCAGCCCCAGCATTTT.

This clonotype was counted ten times or more. The CDR3 reads CASSEWGTGDQPQHF. The DNA of the CDR3 is TGTGCCAGCAGTGAATGGGGGACAGGGGATCAGCCCCAGCATTTT. The chain links TRBV2 to TRBJ1-5, with 10 bases lining up with TRBD1. The junction had 3 bases not matched to a gene; V was cut back by 2 bases and J by 5 bases. Germline V gene sequence: CDR1 SNHLY, CDR2 FYNNEI. CDR3 length: 15 residues.

The chain links TRBV10-3 to TRBJ1-1; D might be TRBD1 (6 bases). The CDR3 runs 16 residues. Germline loops: CDR1 ENHRY, CDR2 SYGVKD. The V end was cut by 3 bases, the J end by 4 bases, with 18 bases between. CDR3 region: CAISDTDRQGGTEAFF. The CDR3 DNA sequence: TGTGCCATCAGTGACACGGACAGACAAGGGGGCACTGAAGCTTTCTTT.

This clonotype was counted at least ten times. The V call is TRBV10-3, the J call TRBJ1-2, with D possibly being TRBD1 (6 bases). The germline V gene has CDR1 ENHRY and CDR2 SYGVKD. The V end lost 4 bases, the J end lost 5 bases, and 11 bases lay between the germline ends. The CDR3 totals 13 residues. CDR3 in amino acids: CAISAGVLYGYTF. CDR3 DNA sequence: TGTGCCATCAGTGCAGGGGTCCTGTATGGCTACACCTTC.

This clonotype was seen ten or more times. V usage is TRBV6-5 and J usage is TRBJ1-1, with D possibly matching TRBD1 (6 bases). Germline CDR1 MNHEY, CDR2 SVGAGI. The CDR3 totals 15 residues. The V and J ends lost 0 bases and 2 bases respectively, with 10 bases between them. DNA of the CDR3: TGTGCCAGCAGTTACTCGAGAGGGGGAAACACTGAAGCTTTCTTT. Translation gives CASSYSRGGNTEAFF.

This clonotype was seen only a few times. The V and J genes are TRBV20-1 and TRBJ2-7; a weak D match, TRBD1 (6 bases). Germline V gives CDR1 DFQATT, CDR2 SNEGSKA (reference sequence). Trimming pared 5 bases from V and 0 bases from J, leaving 11 bases between. CDR3 length: 13 amino acids. CDR3 residues: CSAGRDNSYEQYF. CDR3 nucleotide sequence: TGCAGTGCTGGACGGGACAACTCCTACGAGCAGTACTTC.

This clonotype was detected only a few times. This chain connects TRBV30 to TRBJ2-1, with D hard to call. This CDR3 comprises 12 residues. V was shortened by 3 bases and J by 1 base, with 4 bases between the two germline ends. The germline gives CDR1 GTSNPN, CDR2 SVGIG (reference sequence). The CDR3 DNA follows: TGTGCCTGGAGCCAATCCTACAATGAGCAGTTCTTC. Translating it yields CAWSQSYNEQFF.

This clonotype was picked up many times. The chain employs TRBV27 and TRBJ1-1; no definite D call. This CDR3 has 14 amino acids. Trimming shortened V by 6 bases and J by 0 bases, and 11 bases separated the two germline ends. Germline lookup yields CDR1 MNHEY and CDR2 SMNVEV (reference sequence). The DNA of the CDR3 is TGTGCCAGCAGAGATACACCAATGAACACTGAAGCTTTCTTT. Its translation is CASRDTPMNTEAFF.